This TCR beta chain was recovered during a study of human T cells and chemical hapten exposure. The CDR3 sequence is 14 residues long. The V end was cut by 6 bases, the J end by 2 bases, with 16 bases between. Germline CDR1 is DFQATT and CDR2 is SNEGSKA (reference sequence). As for time point: pre-sensitization, week 0. Documented treatment: therapeutic diphenylcyclopropenone sensitization with weekly scalp DPC. TCRdb fed the RACE reads into MiXCR, producing one record per CDR3 protein. This table holds more than 300,000 distinct CDR3 sequences, around 5.5% found once. Sequenced material: whole blood, taken in connection with sensitization to the hapten diphenylcyclopropenone (DPC). V usage is TRBV20-1 and J usage is TRBJ2-5; maybe TRBD1 (6 bases). The sequence came from a woman younger than 35 with alopecia areata. Some clones in this sample may be carry-over from other donors' samples. CDR3 nucleotides: TGCAGTGCGCCGACAGGTGCAGGGCAAGAGACCCAGTACTTC. This translates into CSAPTGAGQETQYF.